The 19 T cell receptor beta chains in this list originate from one sample, sequenced in a study of T-cell reconstitution after alpha-beta-depleted transplantation in children. The TCRbeta library was prepared with unique molecular identifiers. Each CDR3 protein is one row after TCRdb ran MiXCR on the PCR reads. The sample includes 700,000 to 850,000 distinct CDR3 sequences, 16% of them seen just once. Sequencing used PBMCs, mostly from graft donor cells, obtained 360 days after TCRalphabeta/CD19-depleted stem cell transplant. All receptors derive from a male patient aged 10 to 17 who had a stem cell transplant for acute lymphoblastic leukemia, so the T cells may come from the graft donor.

This clonotype has more than one count but fewer than ten. This chain connects TRBV29-1 to TRBJ2-6, with 10 bases identical to TRBD2. This CDR3 has 17 residues. With V trimmed by 7 bases and J by 0 bases, 9 bases remained unmatched. Germline CDR1 and CDR2: SQVTM and ANQGSEA. Here the CDR3 reads CSARGAGGLSGANVLTF. The CDR3 DNA reads TGCAGCGCCCGAGGAGCGGGAGGGCTCTCTGGGGCCAACGTCCTGACTTTC.

This clonotype was counted at least ten times. This chain connects TRBV7-9 to TRBJ2-5; 8 bases are a match to TRBD2. V dropped 1 base and J dropped 2; count of bases not matched to a gene: 3. There are 15 residues in the CDR3. From germline, CDR1 is SEHNR and CDR2 FQNEAQ (reference sequence). CDR3 sequence (DNA): TGTGCCAGCAGCTTAGGGACTAGCTTACAAGAGACCCAGTACTTC. Protein: CASSLGTSLQETQYF.

The chain uses TRBV12-3 or TRBV12-4 and TRBJ2-1; 8 positions agree with TRBD2. The CDR3 consists of 14 residues. J gave up 9 bases and V 3 bases, and 7 bases lay outside the gene matches. The CDR3 sequence: CASSFGGRMGEQFF. Written as DNA, the CDR3 is TGTGCCAGCAGTTTCGGCGGGAGGATGGGTGAGCAGTTCTTC.

The V and J genes are TRBV6-5 and TRBJ2-5; D is tentatively TRBD1 or TRBD2 (6 bases each). V was trimmed by 7 bases and J by 4 bases, leaving 13 bases between them. Germline V lookup: CDR1 MNHEY, CDR2 SVGAGI. This CDR3 is 13 amino acids long. CDR3 region: CASIKGGSETQYF. CDR3 sequence (DNA): TGTGCCAGCATTAAGGGGGGATCAGAGACCCAGTACTTC.

The chain is built from TRBV18 and TRBJ1-2; no firm D call. V gave up 2 bases and J gave up 8 bases, with 15 bases separating them. Germline values: CDR1 KGHSH, CDR2 LQKENI. This CDR3 is 14 amino acids long. The CDR3 is CASSPDQAPGGYTF. CDR3 coding DNA: TGTGCCAGCTCACCAGATCAGGCTCCGGGGGGCTACACCTTC.

The chain links TRBV20-1 to TRBJ1-1; maybe TRBD1 (5 bases). The germline gives CDR1 DFQATT, CDR2 SNEGSKA (reference sequence). Trimming stripped 1 base from V and 3 bases from J, with 9 bases between. This CDR3 is 13 amino acids long. The CDR3 loop reads CSARVGEDTEAFF. As DNA, the CDR3 is TGCAGTGCTAGAGTGGGGGAAGACACTGAAGCTTTCTTT.

This clonotype was seen more than once but under ten times. The V and J genes are TRBV20-1 and TRBJ1-5, with 9 bases matching TRBD1. Germline V lookup: CDR1 DFQATT, CDR2 SNEGSKA (reference sequence). The CDR3 sequence is 14 residues long. J gave up 6 bases and V 5 bases, and 8 bases lay outside the gene matches. DNA for the CDR3: TGCAGTGCTGGCCGGGACAGGGTCGCTCAGCCCCAGCATTTT. This sequence encodes CSAGRDRVAQPQHF.

V and J are TRBV9 and TRBJ2-1, with D perhaps TRBD1 (5 bases). CDR1 is SGDLS and CDR2 is YYNGEE in the germline V gene. The CDR3 sequence is 14 residues long. The germline V and J ends were trimmed by 0 bases and 4 bases, with 8 bases remaining between them. This CDR3 reads CASSVGAGYNEQFF. CDR3 in DNA: TGTGCCAGCAGCGTAGGCGCAGGGTACAATGAGCAGTTCTTC.

The rearrangement links TRBV10-3 to TRBJ2-5; no reliable D call. The CDR3 is 13 amino acids. The V end lost 10 bases, the J end lost 2 bases, and 14 bases lay between the germline ends. Per germline, CDR1 ENHRY and CDR2 SYGVKD. The chain's CDR3 is CATSRTGQETQYF. CDR3 sequence (DNA): TGTGCCACCTCAAGGACCGGGCAAGAGACCCAGTACTTC.

The gene calls are TRBV12-5 and TRBJ1-1; no firm D call. V gave up 3 bases and J gave up 6 bases, with 8 bases separating them. Germline CDR1 reads LGHNT; CDR2 reads FRNRAP. The CDR3 length is 12 residues. CDR3 bases: TGTGCTAGTGGTTTAAGCGGTTCTGAAGCTTTCTTT. Residues: CASGLSGSEAFF.

This clonotype was counted a few times. The chain's CDR3 is CASTRGGSEQFF. CDR3 in DNA: TGTGCCAGCACCCGGGGCGGGAGTGAGCAGTTCTTC. The V gene is TRBV12-3 or TRBV12-4, the J gene TRBJ2-1; 7 bases align to TRBD2. The V and J ends lost 7 bases and 9 bases, in that order; junction bases with no gene match: 6. The CDR3 spans 12 residues.

In this sample, this clonotype turned up a few times. V gene TRBV27 combines with J gene TRBJ2-3; D possibly matches TRBD1 or TRBD2 (5 bases each). CDR1 is MNHEY and CDR2 is SMNVEV in the germline V gene (reference sequence). V dropped 2 bases and J dropped 3 bases, with 15 bases sitting between them. This CDR3 contains 16 residues. CDR3 coding DNA: TGTGCCAGCAGTTTAGGAGCGGCAGGGTGGACAGATACGCAGTATTTT. Residues: CASSLGAAGWTDTQYF.

This rearrangement joins TRBV6-1 to TRBJ1-2; TRBD1 might be the D (6 bases). Germline V gene data show CDR1 as MNHNS and CDR2 as SASEGT. V dropped 11 bases and J dropped 3 bases, with 16 bases sitting between them. There are 13 residues in the CDR3. The DNA of the CDR3 is TGTGCCCATCTACCACAGGGCCACTATGGCTACACCTTC. Protein sequence: CAHLPQGHYGYTF.

The genes are TRBV20-1 and TRBJ2-7; 9 bases fit TRBD1. The CDR3 is 13 residues long. Germline assignment: CDR1 DFQATT and CDR2 SNEGSKA (reference sequence). V dropped 6 bases and J dropped 7; count of bases not matched to a gene: 10. CDR3 sequence: CSAGTGRVGEQYF. Written as DNA, the CDR3 is TGCAGTGCCGGGACAGGGAGAGTCGGGGAGCAGTACTTC.

This clonotype was detected a few times. The V call is TRBV21-1, the J call TRBJ2-7; TRBD1, the table's D call, was not compared with the DNA. TRBV21-1 is labeled a pseudogene. This CDR3 comprises 12 residues. CDR3 coding DNA: TGTGCCAGCAGCTCCACAGGTCCAAAGCAGTACTTC. Amino acid sequence: CASSSTGPKQYF.

The V and J genes are TRBV18 and TRBJ1-1; D unresolved. Trimming left V 3 bases short and J 8 bases short, with 19 bases between. The CDR3 runs 15 residues. Germline V gene data show CDR1 as KGHSH and CDR2 as LQKENI. CDR3 loop: CASSPMVRAAGEAFF. The CDR3 DNA follows: TGTGCCAGCTCACCGATGGTTCGGGCCGCCGGAGAAGCTTTCTTT.

The sample holds a few counts of this clonotype. The chain joins TRBV20-1 to TRBJ2-1, with TRBD2 as a possible D gene (5 bases). The germline CDR1 and CDR2 sequences are DFQATT and SNEGSKA (reference sequence). This CDR3 is built from 17 residues. The germline V and J ends were trimmed by 3 bases and 8 bases, with 26 bases remaining between them. The CDR3 spells CSASSPAASYNIHEQFF. The DNA of the CDR3 is TGCAGTGCTAGCTCTCCGGCGGCTAGCTATAATATCCATGAGCAGTTCTTC.

The genes are TRBV6-2 or TRBV6-3 and TRBJ1-4; no firm D call. The CDR3 covers 15 residues. With 0 bases removed from V and 8 bases from J, the gap between germline ends came to 13 bases. From germline, CDR1 is MNHEY and CDR2 SVGEGT. The CDR3 sequence: CASSYSLGPTEKLFF. CDR3 bases: TGTGCCAGCAGTTACTCTCTCGGTCCGACCGAAAAACTGTTTTTT.

The J gene is TRBJ2-3, the V gene TRBV6-2 or TRBV6-3; D is ambiguous. This CDR3 spans 16 amino acids. The V gene lost 3 bases and the J gene lost 0 bases, with 13 bases spanning the gap. Per germline, CDR1 MNHEY and CDR2 SVGEGT. This CDR3 reads CASSYSPELSTDTQYF. The CDR3 DNA sequence: TGTGCCAGCAGTTATTCCCCGGAGTTAAGCACAGATACGCAGTATTTT.